The 28 T cell receptor beta chains listed next were all sequenced from one sample in a study of blood T cells in healthy people across ages. A sample-barcoded 5' primer and a J-beta primer mix were used in a second PCR of roughly 7 to 11 cycles. TCRdb passed the 5' RACE reads through MiXCR, listing each CDR3 protein once. The sample has over 1,200,000 distinct CDR3 sequences, roughly 60% seen once. The sequencing input was blood. The receptors here all came from a man between 18 and 35 years old in good health.

The chain is built from TRBV29-1 and TRBJ2-6, with D perhaps assigned TRBD1 or TRBD2 (5 bases each). Germline CDR1 and CDR2: SQVTM and ANQGSEA. Trimming took 6 bases from V and 0 from J, leaving 15 bases between them. The CDR3 runs to 16 residues. As DNA, the CDR3 is TGCAGCGTGCCGGGACGGCCCCGCTCTGGGGCCAACGTCCTGACTTTC. It encodes CSVPGRPRSGANVLTF.

The chain employs TRBV4-1 and TRBJ1-2; no firm D call. CDR3 length: 15 amino acids. Germline V gene data show CDR1 as MGHRA and CDR2 as YSYEKL. The V gene lost 1 base and the J gene lost 2 bases, with 11 bases spanning the gap. Here the CDR3 DNA reads TGCGCCAGCAGCCAAGGAGGTGGCAGGAACTATGGCTACACCTTC. Its protein is CASSQGGGRNYGYTF.

The sample holds a few counts of this clonotype. This chain links TRBV29-1 with TRBJ2-1, with D perhaps TRBD1 or TRBD2 (5 bases each). This CDR3 has 13 amino acids. V lost 7 bases, J lost 2 bases, and 12 bases lay in between. The germline V gene has CDR1 SQVTM and CDR2 ANQGSEA. In DNA form, the CDR3 reads TGCAGCGCCCGGGACCATACCTACAATGAGCAGTTCTTC. Amino acids: CSARDHTYNEQFF.

This chain connects TRBV20-1 to TRBJ2-7; 9 bases fit TRBD2. This CDR3 region has 17 residues. The germline V gene has CDR1 DFQATT and CDR2 SNEGSKA (reference sequence). Unmatched junction bases numbered 9, after V lost 0 bases and J lost 0 bases. This CDR3 reads CSARDPSGASSSYEQYF. For the CDR3, the DNA is TGCAGTGCTAGAGACCCTAGCGGGGCATCTAGCTCCTACGAGCAGTACTTC.

The chain combines TRBV20-1 with TRBJ1-5; TRBD1 matches at 8 bases. Per germline, CDR1 DFQATT and CDR2 SNEGSKA (reference sequence). J was trimmed by 4 bases and V by 3 bases; bases with no gene match: 8. The CDR3 has 15 amino acids. This CDR3 is CSASSTGAYNQPQHF. CDR3 DNA sequence: TGCAGTGCTAGTTCGACAGGGGCCTATAATCAGCCCCAGCATTTT.

Only a few counts were recorded for this clonotype. This chain uses TRBV29-1 with TRBJ1-1, with D perhaps TRBD1 (5 bases). Germline V lookup: CDR1 SQVTM, CDR2 ANQGSEA. This CDR3 spans 12 amino acids. The ends were cut back, 3 bases at V and 4 bases at J, with 9 bases in the middle. CDR3 bases: TGCAGCGTTGACGGGGGATCCACTGAAGCTTTCTTT. This sequence encodes CSVDGGSTEAFF.

In this sample, this clonotype turned up a few times. V is TRBV7-2 and J is TRBJ2-5; D is unclear. CDR1 is SGHTA, CDR2 FQGNSA, per germline. Trimming stripped 7 bases from V and 9 bases from J, with 18 bases between. This CDR3 is 13 amino acids long. The CDR3 nucleotides read TGTGCCAGCACCTCTATGGGTAGTGAGGCCCAGTACTTC. Encoded protein: CASTSMGSEAQYF.

The chain recombines TRBV4-1 with TRBJ2-7, with D possibly matching TRBD2 (6 bases). The germline V gene has CDR1 MGHRA and CDR2 YSYEKL. The V and J ends lost 4 bases and 4 bases respectively, with 11 bases between them. CDR3 length: 13 residues. The CDR3 bases are TGCGCCAGCAGCCTCAAGGAGGGATACGAGCAGTACTTC. Its protein is CASSLKEGYEQYF.

The chain joins TRBV20-1 to TRBJ2-5, with D tentatively TRBD1 or TRBD2 (5 bases each). V was shortened by 5 bases and J by 5 bases, with 18 bases between the two germline ends. This CDR3 is built from 14 residues. In germline, CDR1 is DFQATT, CDR2 SNEGSKA (reference sequence). The CDR3 loop is CSAWDPQSRETQYF. CDR3 nucleotides: TGCAGTGCTTGGGACCCCCAAAGTCGGGAGACCCAGTACTTC.

This chain links TRBV4-2 with TRBJ1-1, with D tentatively TRBD1 (5 bases). The CDR3 is 14 residues long. Trimming cost V 2 bases and J 4 bases, with 11 bases left between them. Per the germline V gene, CDR1 is LGHNA and CDR2 is YNFKEQ. CDR3 loop: CASSQRPGPTEAFF. The DNA of the CDR3 is TGTGCCAGCAGCCAAAGACCAGGGCCCACTGAAGCTTTCTTT.

This clonotype was observed a few times. The V and J genes are TRBV5-5 and TRBJ1-5; D is undetermined. From germline, CDR1 is SGHKS and CDR2 YYEKEE (reference sequence). The germline V and J ends were trimmed by 4 bases and 3 bases, with 23 bases remaining between them. This CDR3 has 18 amino acids. The CDR3 sequence: CASSGRPAGHLNNQPQHF. The CDR3 DNA sequence: TGTGCCAGCAGCGGAAGACCGGCTGGGCACCTAAACAATCAGCCCCAGCATTTT.

J is TRBJ1-3 and V is TRBV20-1; TRBD1 matches at 7 bases. Germline V gene sequence: CDR1 DFQATT, CDR2 SNEGSKA (reference sequence). Unmatched junction bases numbered 8, after V lost 3 bases and J lost 3 bases. The CDR3 has 15 residues. The CDR3 region has the DNA TGCAGTGCTAGCGTTTCCGGGACAGATGGAAACACCATATATTTT. It specifies CSASVSGTDGNTIYF.

This sequence joins TRBV18 and TRBJ2-7; D is unclear. Trimming cost V 5 bases and J 3 bases, with 8 bases left between them. The CDR3 contains 12 residues. Germline loops: CDR1 KGHSH, CDR2 LQKENI. CDR3 sequence reads: CASSTTNYEQYF. CDR3 bases: TGTGCCAGCTCAACTACTAACTACGAGCAGTACTTC.

The chain has TRBV7-9 and TRBJ2-3; possibly TRBD1 for D (6 bases). The CDR3 spans 15 residues. The V and J ends lost 4 bases and 2 bases respectively, with 13 bases between them. CDR1 is SEHNR and CDR2 is FQNEAQ in the germline V gene (reference sequence). CDR3 DNA: TGTGCCAGCAGCTGGACAGCCCTAAACACAGATACGCAGTATTTT. As protein: CASSWTALNTDTQYF.

The V call is TRBV11-2, the J call TRBJ2-7; 9 bases map to TRBD2. V shed 2 bases and J 3 bases; nucleotides not matched to a gene: 2. Germline lookup yields CDR1 SGHAT and CDR2 FQNNGV. This CDR3 is built from 14 residues. The CDR3 region has the DNA TGTGCCAGCAGCTTACCTAGCGGGATCTACGAGCAGTACTTC. Protein: CASSLPSGIYEQYF.

This sequence joins TRBV25-1 and TRBJ1-1; D is unclear. Germline CDR1 reads MGHDK; CDR2 reads SYGVNS. The CDR3 totals 13 residues. V gave up 8 bases and J gave up 1 base, with 11 bases separating them. The CDR3 sequence is CASGGRPNTEAFF. DNA for the CDR3: TGTGCCAGCGGAGGCAGGCCGAACACTGAAGCTTTCTTT.

The chain uses TRBV28 and TRBJ1-2; TRBD1 matches at 9 bases. The ends lost 6 bases at V and 1 base at J; junction bases unmatched: 6. The CDR3 has 15 amino acids. Per the germline V gene, CDR1 is MDHEN and CDR2 is SYDVKM. CDR3 in DNA: TGTGCCAGCAGGAAACAGGGGGCCCTTAACTATGGCTACACCTTC. Amino acid sequence: CASRKQGALNYGYTF.

The CDR3 sequence is CASQQGSRREKLFF. CDR3 DNA: TGTGCCAGTCAACAGGGGAGTCGTAGGGAAAAACTGTTTTTT. V is TRBV28 and J is TRBJ1-4; 7 bases line up with TRBD1. Germline-derived CDR1 and CDR2 are MDHEN and SYDVKM. This CDR3 has 14 residues. J was trimmed by 8 bases and V by 9 bases; bases with no gene match: 12.

The J gene is TRBJ2-7, the V gene TRBV4-1, with a weak D call TRBD1 (6 bases). CDR3 length: 16 residues. CDR1 is MGHRA, CDR2 YSYEKL, per germline. Trimming removed 1 base from V and 3 bases from J, with 16 bases in between. In nucleotides, the CDR3 is TGCGCCAGCAGCCAAGCACCCAGGGGTCGTTACTACGAGCAGTACTTC. This encodes CASSQAPRGRYYEQYF.

The rearrangement joins TRBV12-3 or TRBV12-4 to TRBJ2-1, with unresolved D. The CDR3 runs 14 residues. Trimming stripped 4 bases from V and 10 bases from J, with 17 bases between. The CDR3 DNA sequence: TGTGCCAGCAGTTCCCCCCCGGAAAGGGCCGAGCAGTTCTTC. Translating it yields CASSSPPERAEQFF.

This clonotype was seen a single time. The genes are TRBV29-1 and TRBJ2-1; 8 bases are shared with TRBD2. The ends lost 8 bases at V and 8 bases at J; junction bases unmatched: 14. The CDR3 spans 14 residues. Looked up from germline, CDR1 is SQVTM and CDR2 is ANQGSEA. CDR3 nucleotides: TGCAGCTCTGGACCAGCGGGAGTTCCCCATGAGCAGTTCTTC. Translated: CSSGPAGVPHEQFF.

This clonotype was found a few times. The chain uses TRBV4-1 and TRBJ2-7; 10 nucleotides line up with TRBD1. CDR1 and CDR2 (germline): MGHRA, YSYEKL. This CDR3 has 14 amino acids. The ends lost 3 bases at V and 2 bases at J; junction bases unmatched: 1. In DNA form, the CDR3 reads TGCGCCAGCAGCCACGACAGGGGGCCCTACGAGCAGTACTTC. Amino acids: CASSHDRGPYEQYF.

V and J are TRBV2 and TRBJ2-6; a weak D match, TRBD2 (5 bases). The germline gives CDR1 SNHLY, CDR2 FYNNEI. This CDR3 region has 17 residues. V lost 6 bases to trimming and J lost 1 base, with 16 bases between them. CDR3 bases: TGTGCCAGCAGCCTCCGGCGGGCCGGGTCTGGGGCCAACGTCCTGACTTTC. This codes for CASSLRRAGSGANVLTF. The full variable domain, with the rest looked up from reference TRBV2 and TRBJ2-6, is EPEVTQTPSHQVTQMGQEVILRCVPISNHLYFYWYRQILGQKVEFLVSFYNNEISEKSEIFDDQFSVERPDGSNFTLKIRSTKLEDSAMYFCASSLRRAGSGANVLTFGAGSRLTVL.

Here the CDR3 DNA reads TGTGCCAGCAGTGATCCAGGGATAAACACTGAAGCTTTCTTT. It encodes CASSDPGINTEAFF. This chain links TRBV2 with TRBJ1-1; a weak D match, TRBD1 (5 bases). The CDR3 is 14 amino acids. Trimming removed 3 bases at V and 2 bases at J, with 10 bases between. Germline V CDR1 and CDR2: SNHLY, FYNNEI.

This clonotype appeared a few times. The chain carries TRBV27 and TRBJ1-1; 8 bases are a match to TRBD1. Looked up from germline, CDR1 is MNHEY and CDR2 is SMNVEV (reference sequence). After removal of 4 bases from V and 5 bases from J, the junction contained 3 bases not matched to a gene. There are 13 residues in the CDR3. The CDR3 DNA follows: TGTGCCAGCAGTTGGACAGGGAGGACTGAAGCTTTCTTT. Its translation is CASSWTGRTEAFF.

As to this clonotype: The junction differs from germline at one of its ends, possibly a read error. The chain combines TRBV9 with TRBJ1-4, with 8 bases that match TRBD1. Germline V gene sequence: CDR1 SGDLS, CDR2 YYNGEE. The length of the CDR3 is 15 residues. CDR3 DNA sequence: TGTGGCAGCAGCGCTGGACAGGGATTCAATGAAAAACTGTTTTTT. It specifies CGSSAGQGFNEKLFF.

This clonotype has just a few counts. This sequence joins TRBV11-2 and TRBJ2-3, with a weak D call TRBD2 (6 bases). The V gene lost 5 bases and the J gene lost 10 bases, with 16 bases spanning the gap. There are 13 residues in the CDR3. CDR1 is SGHAT, CDR2 FQNNGV, per germline. The CDR3 spells CASSQPSTGAQYF. CDR3 in DNA: TGTGCCAGCAGCCAACCCAGCACGGGGGCGCAGTATTTT.

The chain couples TRBV11-1 to TRBJ2-2; 7 bases line up with TRBD1. This CDR3 spans 16 amino acids. Germline trimming cut 5 bases from V and 7 bases from J; bases unmatched to any gene: 13. The V gene's germline CDR1 is SGHAT and CDR2 FQDESV (reference sequence). This chain's CDR3 is CASSPQGTLGDGELFF. The DNA for the CDR3 is TGTGCCAGCAGCCCACAGGGGACATTGGGCGACGGGGAGCTGTTTTTT.